These 15 T cell receptor beta chains were all obtained from the same sample, sequenced in a study of blood T cell repertoires in COVID-19. Using immunoSEQ multiplex PCR, the repertoire was profiled, and TCRdb retains in-frame clones only, with some absent. The sample has some 76,000 clones; around 91% are singletons. Sample: peripheral blood. Receptors were obtained from a human donor in a cohort sampled during active COVID-19.

The chain carries TRBV6-5 and TRBJ2-2; 10 positions match TRBD1. The CDR3 has 14 residues. The germline V gene encodes CDR1 MNHEY and CDR2 SVGAGI. Trimming took 7 bases from V and 4 from J; bases not matched to a gene: 3. The CDR3 nucleotides read TGTGCCAGCACCCGGACAGGGGGCACCGGGGAGCTGTTTTTT. It specifies CASTRTGGTGELFF.

This clone was seen only once. The chain carries TRBV27 and TRBJ2-5; 8 bases map to TRBD2. V shed 10 bases and J 3 bases; nucleotides not matched to a gene: 7. The CDR3 runs to 13 residues. Per the germline V gene, CDR1 is MNHEY and CDR2 is SMNVEV (reference sequence). CDR3 loop: CATSGGREETQYF. CDR3 bases: TGTGCCACCTCGGGGGGGCGGGAAGAGACCCAGTACTTC.

The rearrangement joins TRBV4-3 to TRBJ1-1; D ambiguous. The CDR3 is made up of 15 amino acids. With 4 bases removed from V and 1 base from J, the gap between germline ends came to 13 bases. Germline-derived CDR1 and CDR2 are LGHNA and YSLEER. DNA for the CDR3: TGCGCCAGCAGCCGTCAGGTCCCCAGGAACACTGAAGCTTTCTTT. This encodes CASSRQVPRNTEAFF.

The gene calls are TRBV11-2 and TRBJ2-5; D remains unclear. CDR3 length equals 12 residues. Trimming took off 9 bases at V and 0 bases at J, with 8 bases between the two ends. The germline V gene encodes CDR1 SGHAT and CDR2 FQNNGV. The CDR3 reads CASSRNQETQYF. The CDR3 DNA reads as TGTGCCAGTTCCAGGAACCAAGAGACCCAGTACTTC.

The chain is built from TRBV6-2 or TRBV6-3 and TRBJ2-5; D call uncertain. The CDR3 consists of 13 residues. Trimming pared 2 bases from V and 5 bases from J, leaving 9 bases between. CDR1 is MNHEY, CDR2 SVGEGT, per germline. The CDR3 DNA reads TGTGCCAGCAGTTACCTCGAGGAGGAGACCCAGTACTTC. This translates into CASSYLEEETQYF.

The chain employs TRBV6-2 or TRBV6-3 and TRBJ1-3; D remains unclear. The CDR3 has 16 amino acids. Trimming removed 5 bases at V and 0 bases at J, with 14 bases between. The germline V gene has CDR1 MNHEY and CDR2 SVGEGT. The CDR3 DNA sequence: TGTGCCAGCAGTAGACCACAGTGGAACTCTGGAAACACCATATATTTT. Translated: CASSRPQWNSGNTIYF.

V and J are TRBV11-3 and TRBJ1-1, with D perhaps TRBD1 (6 bases). This CDR3 has 14 residues. CDR1 is SGHNT, CDR2 YENEEA, per germline. V lost 3 bases and J 4 bases, leaving 12 bases between the germline ends. In nucleotides, the CDR3 is TGTGCCAGCAGCTTTTCAGGGGCCAGCACTGAAGCTTTCTTT. This codes for CASSFSGASTEAFF.

V is TRBV19 and J is TRBJ1-2; 7 bases map to TRBD1. CDR3 size: 13 residues. Trimming at V came to 6 bases and at J to 4 bases, leaving 5 bases not matched to a gene. The germline gives CDR1 LNHDA, CDR2 SQIVND (reference sequence). CDR3 nucleotide sequence: TGTGCCAGTAGACAGGGACAGCTCTATGGCTACACCTTC. Its protein is CASRQGQLYGYTF.

A few counts support this clone. The CDR3 sequence is CASSQGRAGDTQYF. In DNA, the CDR3 is TGTGCCAGCAGCCAGGGGAGAGCCGGGGATACGCAGTATTTT. V gene TRBV11-3 combines with J gene TRBJ2-3; D may be TRBD1 (6 bases). The germline V gene encodes CDR1 SGHNT and CDR2 YENEEA. Trimming left V 5 bases short and J 6 bases short, with 15 bases between. The CDR3 covers 14 residues.

The chain combines TRBV7-2 with TRBJ2-1; 10 nucleotides match TRBD1. This CDR3 has 14 amino acids. The J segment lost 9 bases and the V segment lost 3 bases, leaving 5 bases of the junction unmatched. The germline V gene has CDR1 SGHTA and CDR2 FQGNSA. In nucleotides, the CDR3 is TGTGCCAGCAGCTTGTCCGGGACAGGGGTTGAGCAGTTCTTC. Translating gives CASSLSGTGVEQFF.

The chain uses TRBV4-2 and TRBJ2-7; no reliable D call. Germline V gene sequence: CDR1 LGHNA, CDR2 YNFKEQ. V was pared by 0 bases and J by 2 bases, with 11 bases between. CDR3 length: 15 amino acids. For the CDR3, the DNA is TGTGCCAGCAGCCAAGATAATGGCGGAACCTACGAGCAGTACTTC. It encodes CASSQDNGGTYEQYF.

The rearrangement uses TRBV4-3 and TRBJ2-5; 11 bases line up with TRBD2. The CDR3 totals 18 residues. CDR1 is LGHNA, CDR2 YSLEER, per germline. The junction had 11 bases not matched to a gene; V was cut back by 4 bases and J by 1 base. The CDR3 DNA sequence: TGCGCCAGCAGCCTTGGGACTAGCGGACCCCCTACCCAAGAGACCCAGTACTTC. Translated: CASSLGTSGPPTQETQYF.

The chain recombines TRBV10-3 with TRBJ2-3; TRBD2 aligns across 8 bases. Germline-derived CDR1 and CDR2 are ENHRY and SYGVKD. The V and J ends lost 4 bases and 6 bases, in that order; junction bases with no gene match: 12. The CDR3 loop spans 16 amino acids. CDR3 sequence reads: CAISALNIAGRDTQYF. CDR3 coding DNA: TGTGCCATCAGTGCGCTTAATATAGCGGGGAGGGATACGCAGTATTTT.

The chain carries TRBV11-2 and TRBJ2-3; D may be TRBD2 (6 bases). Germline V gene data show CDR1 as SGHAT and CDR2 as FQNNGV. V was clipped by 5 bases and J by 3 bases, with 9 bases between them. This CDR3 has 13 amino acids. CDR3 in amino acids: CASSRGLTDTQYF. The CDR3 DNA reads TGTGCCAGCAGCCGTGGACTAACAGATACGCAGTATTTT. The complete variable domain, with remaining parts taken from reference TRBV11-2 and TRBJ2-3, reads EAGVAQSPRYKIIEKRQSVAFWCNPISGHATLYWYQQILGQGPKLLIQFQNNGVVDDSQLPKDRFSAERLKGVDSTLKIQPAKLEDSAVYLCASSRGLTDTQYFGPGTRLTVL.

A word on this clone: An end of the junction differs from the germline gene, which may be a read error. The rearrangement joins TRBV7-2 to TRBJ1-2, with TRBD1 identical over 10 bases. This CDR3 is 13 amino acids long. Germline values: CDR1 SGHTA, CDR2 FQGNSA. The CDR3 DNA follows: TGTGCCAGCAGCGCTGACAGGGGGCTTGGCCACACCTTC. Its protein is CASSADRGLGHTF.